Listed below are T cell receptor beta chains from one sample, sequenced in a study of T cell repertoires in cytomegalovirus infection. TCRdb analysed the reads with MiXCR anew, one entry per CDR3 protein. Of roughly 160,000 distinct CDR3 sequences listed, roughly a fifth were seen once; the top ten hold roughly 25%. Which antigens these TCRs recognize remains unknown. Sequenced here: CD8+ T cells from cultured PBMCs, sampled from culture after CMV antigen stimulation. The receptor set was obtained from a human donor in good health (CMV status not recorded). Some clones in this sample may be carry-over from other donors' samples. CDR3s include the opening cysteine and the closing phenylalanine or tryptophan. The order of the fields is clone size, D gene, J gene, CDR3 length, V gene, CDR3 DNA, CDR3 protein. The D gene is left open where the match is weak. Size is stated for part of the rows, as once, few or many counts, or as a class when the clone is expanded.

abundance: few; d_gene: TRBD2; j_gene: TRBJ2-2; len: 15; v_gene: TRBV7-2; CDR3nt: TGTGCCAGCAGCAATCTAGCGGGGGGGACCGGGGAGCTGTTTTTT; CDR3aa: CASSNLAGGTGELFF
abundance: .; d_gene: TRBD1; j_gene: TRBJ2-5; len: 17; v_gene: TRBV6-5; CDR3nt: TGTGCCAGCAGTCCCGGGACAGGGGCCCCCTACCAAGAGACCCAGTACTTC; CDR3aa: CASSPGTGAPYQETQYF
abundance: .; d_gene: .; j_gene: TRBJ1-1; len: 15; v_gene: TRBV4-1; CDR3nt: TGCGCCAGCAGCCAAGGAGGGAGGGGTCCCACTGAAGCTTTCTTT; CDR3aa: CASSQGGRGPTEAFF
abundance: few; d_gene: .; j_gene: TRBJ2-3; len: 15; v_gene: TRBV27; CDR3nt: TGTGCCAGCAGTTTAGGACAGTTGAACCCAGATACGCAGTATTTT; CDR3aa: CASSLGQLNPDTQYF
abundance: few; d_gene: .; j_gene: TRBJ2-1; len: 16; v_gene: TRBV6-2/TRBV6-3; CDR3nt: TGTGCCAGCAGTTACATGGTCAGGGGCTTTCACAATGAGCAGTTCTTC; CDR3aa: CASSYMVRGFHNEQFF
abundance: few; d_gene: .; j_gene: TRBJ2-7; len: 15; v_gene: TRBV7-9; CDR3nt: TGTGCCAGCAGCGGACCCGGCCAGGGGATCCACGAGCAGTACTTC; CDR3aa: CASSGPGQGIHEQYF
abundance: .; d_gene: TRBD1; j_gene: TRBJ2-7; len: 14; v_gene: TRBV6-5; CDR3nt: TGTGCCAGCAGTTACGGGACAGGGGGCTACGAGCAGTACTTC; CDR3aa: CASSYGTGGYEQYF
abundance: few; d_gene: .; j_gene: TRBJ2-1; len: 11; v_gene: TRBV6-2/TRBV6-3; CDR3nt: TGTGCCAGCAGTTACGGCAGAGAGCAGTTCTTC; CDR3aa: CASSYGREQFF
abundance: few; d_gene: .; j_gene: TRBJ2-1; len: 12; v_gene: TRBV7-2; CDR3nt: TGTGCCAGCAGCGGGTCCTACAATGAGCAGTTCTTC; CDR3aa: CASSGSYNEQFF
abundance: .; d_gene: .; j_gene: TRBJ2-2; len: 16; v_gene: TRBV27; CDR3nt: TGTGCCAGCAGTTTATGGGACACAGCGAACACCGGGGAGCTGTTTTTT; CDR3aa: CASSLWDTANTGELFF
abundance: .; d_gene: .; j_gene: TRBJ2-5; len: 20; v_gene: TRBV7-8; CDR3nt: TGTGCCAGCAGCCCACATCCCCAAGAGGACAGCGAGGGCCTACAAGAGACCCAGTACTTC; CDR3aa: CASSPHPQEDSEGLQETQYF
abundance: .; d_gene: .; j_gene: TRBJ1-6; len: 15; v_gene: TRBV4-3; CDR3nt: TGCGCCAGCAGTTTGGGGGAGTCCTATAATTCACCCCTCCACTTT; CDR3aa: CASSLGESYNSPLHF
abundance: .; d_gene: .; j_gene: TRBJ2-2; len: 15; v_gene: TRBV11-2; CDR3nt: TGTGCCAGCAGCTTACGCCAAGACGGTATCGGGGAGCTGTTTTTT; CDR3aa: CASSLRQDGIGELFF
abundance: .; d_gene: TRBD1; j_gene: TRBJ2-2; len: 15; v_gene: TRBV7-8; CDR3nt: TGTGCCAGCAGCTCCGACAGGGCCAACACCGGGGAGCTGTTTTTT; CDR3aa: CASSSDRANTGELFF
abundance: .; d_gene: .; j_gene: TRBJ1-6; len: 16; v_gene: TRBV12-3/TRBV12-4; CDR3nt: TGTGCCAGCAGTCCCACGGACGGACCTTATAATTCACCCCTCCACTTT; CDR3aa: CASSPTDGPYNSPLHF
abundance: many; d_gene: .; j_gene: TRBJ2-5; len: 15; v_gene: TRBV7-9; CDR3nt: TGTGCCAGCAGCTTAGTGGTCGGCAGGAAAGAGACCCAGTACTTC; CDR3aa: CASSLVVGRKETQYF
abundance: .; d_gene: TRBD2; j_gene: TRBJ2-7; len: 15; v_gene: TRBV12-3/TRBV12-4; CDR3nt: TGTGCCAGCAGTTTGTATGGACTAGCAGACTACGAGCAGTACTTC; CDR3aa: CASSLYGLADYEQYF
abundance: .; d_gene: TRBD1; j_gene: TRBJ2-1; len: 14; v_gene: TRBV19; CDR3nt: TGTGCCAGTACCCCCGGGACAGGTAAAAATGAGCAGTTCTTC; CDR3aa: CASTPGTGKNEQFF
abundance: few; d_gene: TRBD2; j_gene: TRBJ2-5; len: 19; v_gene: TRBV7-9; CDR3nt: TGTGCCAGCATCAAACCGGGAGGGACTAGCGGGGGCAATGAAGAGACCCAGTACTTC; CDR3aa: CASIKPGGTSGGNEETQYF
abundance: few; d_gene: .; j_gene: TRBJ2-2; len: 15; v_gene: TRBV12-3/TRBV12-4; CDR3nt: TGTGCCAGCAGTTCTCTTGGGGCGGACACCGGGGAGCTGTTTTTT; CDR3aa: CASSSLGADTGELFF
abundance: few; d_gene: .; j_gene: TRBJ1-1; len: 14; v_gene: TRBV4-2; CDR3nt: TGTGCCAGCAGCCCGTCACAGGGCGGCACTGAAGCTTTCTTT; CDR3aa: CASSPSQGGTEAFF
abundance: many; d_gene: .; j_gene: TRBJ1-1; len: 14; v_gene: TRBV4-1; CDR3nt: TGCGCCAGCAGCCCCGAAGGGATGGACACTGAAGCTTTCTTT; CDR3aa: CASSPEGMDTEAFF
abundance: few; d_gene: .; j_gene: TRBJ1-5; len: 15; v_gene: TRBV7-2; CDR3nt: TGTGCCAGCAGCTTAGGGTTTTGGGGAGATCAGCCCCAGCATTTT; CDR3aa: CASSLGFWGDQPQHF
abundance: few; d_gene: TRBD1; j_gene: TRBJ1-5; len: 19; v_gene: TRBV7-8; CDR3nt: TGTGCCAGCAGCTTAGGAGGAGGGACAGTTCCACTGCGCAATCAGCCCCAGCATTTT; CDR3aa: CASSLGGGTVPLRNQPQHF
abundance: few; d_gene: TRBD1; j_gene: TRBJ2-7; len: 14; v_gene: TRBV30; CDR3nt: TGTGCCTGGAGCCACAGGGGGTCGGGGTACGAGCAGTACTTC; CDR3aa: CAWSHRGSGYEQYF
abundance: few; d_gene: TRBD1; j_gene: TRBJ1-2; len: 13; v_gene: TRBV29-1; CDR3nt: TGCAGCGTCCTGACAGGGGTGGACTATGGCTACACCTTC; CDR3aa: CSVLTGVDYGYTF
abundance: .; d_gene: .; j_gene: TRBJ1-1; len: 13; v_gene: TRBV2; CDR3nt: TGTGCCAGCTTGAGGGGAGAGGGCACTGAAGCTTTCTTT; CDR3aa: CASLRGEGTEAFF
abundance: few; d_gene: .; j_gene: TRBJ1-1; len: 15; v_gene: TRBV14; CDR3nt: TGTGCCAGCAGCCACCTTAGTGAAATCGGCACTGAAGCTTTCTTT; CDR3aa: CASSHLSEIGTEAFF
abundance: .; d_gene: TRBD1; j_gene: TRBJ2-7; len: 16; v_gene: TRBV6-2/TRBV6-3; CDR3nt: TGTGCCAGCAGACCCATAAACCGGGACAGCGTTTACGAGCAGTACTTC; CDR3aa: CASRPINRDSVYEQYF
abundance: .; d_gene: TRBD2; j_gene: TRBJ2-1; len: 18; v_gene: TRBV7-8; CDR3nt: TGTGCCAGCAGCCATAGGGTTAGGCGGGGGGCGACCGGGAATGAGCAGTTCTTC; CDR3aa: CASSHRVRRGATGNEQFF
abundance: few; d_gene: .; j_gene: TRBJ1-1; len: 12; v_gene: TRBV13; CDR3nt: TGTGCCAGCAGCTTGCCGGGCACTGAAGCTTTCTTT; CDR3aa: CASSLPGTEAFF
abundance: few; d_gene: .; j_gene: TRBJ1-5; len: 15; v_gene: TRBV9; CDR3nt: TGTGCCAGCAGTTCGACAGTAAATAGCAATCAGCCCCAGCATTTT; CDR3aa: CASSSTVNSNQPQHF
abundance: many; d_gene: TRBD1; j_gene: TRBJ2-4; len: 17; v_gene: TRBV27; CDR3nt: TGTGCCAGCAGTTTATCGGAGACAGGGTTAGCCAAAAACATTCAGTACTTC; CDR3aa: CASSLSETGLAKNIQYF
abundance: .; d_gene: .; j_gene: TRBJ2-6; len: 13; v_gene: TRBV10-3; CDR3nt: TGTGCCATCAGTTCTGCCGGGGCCAACGTCCTGACTTTC; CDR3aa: CAISSAGANVLTF
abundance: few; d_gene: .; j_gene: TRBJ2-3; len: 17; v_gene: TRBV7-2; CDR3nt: TGTGCCAGCAGCCCACCCCGGGGTTCGTATTTTACAGATACGCAGTATTTT; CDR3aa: CASSPPRGSYFTDTQYF
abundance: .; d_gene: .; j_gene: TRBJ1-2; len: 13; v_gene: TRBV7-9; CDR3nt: TGTGTCAGCAGCCCCGGTGGGGTCTATGGCTACACCTTC; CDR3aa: CVSSPGGVYGYTF
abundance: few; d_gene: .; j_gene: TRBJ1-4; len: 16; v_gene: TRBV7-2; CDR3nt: TGTGCCAGCAGCTTAGTAGTCGCGACGCCCGCTGAAAAACTGTTTTTT; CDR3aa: CASSLVVATPAEKLFF
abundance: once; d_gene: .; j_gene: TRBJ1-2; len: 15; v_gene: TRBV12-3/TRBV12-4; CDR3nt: TGTGCCAGCAGTTTTCAGCCAGGGAAGGTGAATGGCTACACCTTC; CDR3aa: CASSFQPGKVNGYTF
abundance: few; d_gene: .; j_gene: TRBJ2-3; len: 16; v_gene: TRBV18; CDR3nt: TGTGCCAGCTCACCACCAACCGGGGCCTCCGCAGATACGCAGTATTTT; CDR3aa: CASSPPTGASADTQYF
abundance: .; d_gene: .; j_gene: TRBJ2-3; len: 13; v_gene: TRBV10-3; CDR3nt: TGTGCCATCGGGGGGACGGAGCCAGATACGCAGTATTTT; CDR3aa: CAIGGTEPDTQYF
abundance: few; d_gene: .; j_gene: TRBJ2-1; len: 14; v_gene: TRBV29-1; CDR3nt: TGCAGCGTTGAGTACAAGACCACCTACAATGAGCAGTTCTTC; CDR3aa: CSVEYKTTYNEQFF
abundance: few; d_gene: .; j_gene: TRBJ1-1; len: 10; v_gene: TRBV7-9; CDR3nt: TGTGCCAGCATCCCTATGGAAGCTTTCTTT; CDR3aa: CASIPMEAFF
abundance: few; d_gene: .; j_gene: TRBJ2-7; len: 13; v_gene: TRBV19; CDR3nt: TGTGCCAGTAGTACAGGGGACTCCTACGAGCAGTACTTC; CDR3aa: CASSTGDSYEQYF
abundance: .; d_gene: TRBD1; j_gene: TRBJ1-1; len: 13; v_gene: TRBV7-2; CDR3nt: TGTGCCAGCAGCTCCTGGACAGGCACTGAAGCTTTCTTT; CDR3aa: CASSSWTGTEAFF
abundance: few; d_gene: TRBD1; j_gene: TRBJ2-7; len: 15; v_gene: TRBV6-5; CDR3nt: TGTGCCAGCAGTTATCGGACAGGATCGTCGCACGAGCAGTACTTC; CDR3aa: CASSYRTGSSHEQYF
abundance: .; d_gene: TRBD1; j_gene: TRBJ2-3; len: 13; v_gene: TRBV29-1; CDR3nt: TGCAGCGTAGTGACAGGGAATACAGATACGCAGTATTTT; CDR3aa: CSVVTGNTDTQYF
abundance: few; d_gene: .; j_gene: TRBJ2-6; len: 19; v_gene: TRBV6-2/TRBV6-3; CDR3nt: TGTGCCAGCAGTACATACAGGGTCGCATCAAGGTCTGGGGCCAACGTCCTGACTTTC; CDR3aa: CASSTYRVASRSGANVLTF
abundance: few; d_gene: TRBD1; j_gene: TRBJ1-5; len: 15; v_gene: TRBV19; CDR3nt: TGTGCCAGTAGTATCTCTGGACAGGGGAATCAGCCCCAGCATTTT; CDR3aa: CASSISGQGNQPQHF
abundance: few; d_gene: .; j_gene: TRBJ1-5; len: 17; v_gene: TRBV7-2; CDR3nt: TGTGCCAGCAGCCTTAACTTCCCTTCGGGTGGCAATCAGCCCCAGCATTTT; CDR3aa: CASSLNFPSGGNQPQHF
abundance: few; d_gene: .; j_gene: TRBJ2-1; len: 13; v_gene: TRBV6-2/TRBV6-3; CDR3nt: TGTGCCAGCAACCACCTCGCGGGGAATGAGCAGTTCTTC; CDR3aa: CASNHLAGNEQFF
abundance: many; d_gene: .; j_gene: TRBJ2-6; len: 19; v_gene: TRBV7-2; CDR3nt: TGTGCCAGCAGCCCCCCGCACCGGGACTCAAAGACTGGGGCCAACGTCCTGACTTTC; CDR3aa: CASSPPHRDSKTGANVLTF